The 23 T cell receptor beta chains in this list originate from one sample, sequenced in a study of T-cell memory formation after mild COVID-19. TCRdb ran MiXCR on the 5' RACE reads and lists one entry per CDR3 protein. The table records approximately 400,000 distinct CDR3 sequences, 15% to 20% of them present only once. Material for sequencing was PBMCs or a T cell subset sorted from them (not recorded which). These receptors came from a man aged 18-30 years who had mild COVID-19 (a few samples of this study predate the infection). Cell type and time point are not known.

This clonotype was detected only a few times. The chain uses TRBV14 and TRBJ2-3; the D is unclear. The CDR3 is 12 residues long. Looked up from germline, CDR1 is SGHDN and CDR2 is FVKESK. Trimming left V 4 bases short and J 6 bases short, with 8 bases between. CDR3 sequence (DNA): TGTGCCAGCAGCCCCCTTTCGGATACGCAGTATTTT. Amino acids: CASSPLSDTQYF.

The chain has TRBV18 and TRBJ2-1; tentative D call: TRBD2 (5 bases). V gave up 0 bases and J gave up 8 bases, with 11 bases separating them. The germline CDR1 and CDR2 sequences are KGHSH and LQKENI. CDR3 length: 14 residues. This chain's CDR3 is CASSPPATRHEQFF. The CDR3 bases are TGTGCCAGCTCACCACCGGCTACTAGACATGAGCAGTTCTTC.

The chain is built from TRBV6-1 and TRBJ1-1; D not certain. The CDR3 loop spans 13 amino acids. CDR1 is MNHNS, CDR2 SASEGT, per germline. V shed 0 bases and J shed 4 bases, with 6 bases lying between them. As DNA, the CDR3 is TGTGCCAGCAGTGAAGCCACGGCCACTGAAGCTTTCTTT. Translating it yields CASSEATATEAFF.

The chain carries TRBV5-1 and TRBJ2-1; possible D gene TRBD1, 6 bases. Trimming took 4 bases from V and 5 from J, leaving 13 bases between them. CDR1 and CDR2 (germline): SGHRS, YFSETQ. The CDR3 has 14 amino acids. Here the CDR3 reads CASSPRTVNNEQFF. In DNA form, the CDR3 reads TGCGCCAGCAGCCCCCGGACAGTAAACAATGAGCAGTTCTTC.

V gene TRBV5-1 combines with J gene TRBJ2-5; 7 bases line up with TRBD2. Germline loops: CDR1 SGHRS, CDR2 YFSETQ. Trimming at V came to 2 bases and at J to 2 bases, leaving 6 bases not matched to a gene. This CDR3 is 15 amino acids long. CDR3: CASSLAQGGQETQYF. CDR3 sequence (DNA): TGCGCCAGCAGCTTAGCGCAGGGAGGGCAAGAGACCCAGTACTTC.

The chain uses TRBV6-5 and TRBJ2-7; unclear D gene. The V end was cut by 2 bases, the J end by 1 base, with 6 bases between. The V gene's germline CDR1 is MNHEY and CDR2 SVGAGI. CDR3 size: 13 residues. In DNA form, the CDR3 reads TGTGCCAGCAGTTACGGAGCGTCCTACGAGCAGTACGTC. As protein: CASSYGASYEQYV.

The J gene is TRBJ1-2, the V gene TRBV18; 9 nucleotides align to TRBD1. Germline lookup yields CDR1 KGHSH and CDR2 LQKENI. This CDR3 has 15 amino acids. Germline trimming cut 2 bases from V and 6 bases from J; bases unmatched to any gene: 7. The CDR3 DNA is TGTGCCAGCTCACCAGCGGGATACAGGGGGCATGGCTACACCTTC. Translated, it gives CASSPAGYRGHGYTF.

V usage is TRBV29-1 and J usage is TRBJ2-2; no definite D call. V lost 3 bases, J lost 5 bases, and 7 bases lay in between. The V gene's germline CDR1 is SQVTM and CDR2 ANQGSEA. The CDR3 totals 12 residues. The CDR3 sequence: CSVERWTGELFF. CDR3 coding DNA: TGCAGCGTTGAGAGGTGGACCGGGGAGCTGTTTTTT.

The chain couples TRBV9 to TRBJ1-1, with unresolved D. The V end was cut by 0 bases, the J end by 1 base, with 4 bases between. The CDR3 is 13 amino acids. The germline gives CDR1 SGDLS, CDR2 YYNGEE. The CDR3 DNA reads TGTGCCAGCAGCGTAGTCTCGAACACTGAAGCTTTCTTT. Amino acids: CASSVVSNTEAFF.

The chain combines TRBV5-1 with TRBJ2-5; 8 bases are shared with TRBD1. The CDR3 runs 18 residues. Germline V gene lookup returns CDR1 SGHRS and CDR2 YFSETQ. V shed 2 bases, J shed 0 bases, and the junction held 12 bases outside the gene matches. The CDR3 protein is CASSFGTGPILNQETQYF. The CDR3 DNA reads as TGCGCCAGCAGCTTTGGGACAGGACCCATTCTCAACCAAGAGACCCAGTACTTC.

V gene TRBV6-5 combines with J gene TRBJ2-5, with D possibly matching TRBD2 (7 bases). This CDR3 has 16 residues. Looked up from germline, CDR1 is MNHEY and CDR2 is SVGAGI. V dropped 5 bases and J dropped 0 bases, with 16 bases sitting between them. CDR3 sequence (DNA): TGTGCCAGCAGTCCCCTGCGGGGGCTGTACCAAGAGACCCAGTACTTC. As protein: CASSPLRGLYQETQYF.

This clonotype was seen only a few times. The CDR3 spells CSAGPGQGVYGYTF. The DNA for the CDR3 is TGCAGTGCCGGACCTGGACAGGGGGTCTATGGCTACACCTTC. The chain employs TRBV20-1 and TRBJ1-2; 10 nucleotides line up with TRBD1. CDR3 length equals 14 residues. Per the germline V gene, CDR1 is DFQATT and CDR2 is SNEGSKA (reference sequence). The J segment lost 4 bases and the V segment lost 6 bases, leaving 8 bases of the junction unmatched.

This clonotype turned up a few times. The V and J genes are TRBV7-2 and TRBJ2-1; 9 bases map to TRBD2. Germline assignment: CDR1 SGHTA and CDR2 FQGNSA. The junction had 5 bases not matched to a gene; V was cut back by 1 base and J by 4 bases. The CDR3 has 16 amino acids. CDR3 sequence: CASSLGGSGGYNEQFF. Here the CDR3 DNA reads TGTGCCAGCAGCTTAGGAGGTAGCGGGGGATACAATGAGCAGTTCTTC. Combining the CDR3 with reference TRBV7-2 and TRBJ2-1 gives the whole variable domain GAGVSQSPSNKVTEKGKDVELRCDPISGHTALYWYRQSLGQGLEFLIYFQGNSAPDKSGLPSDRFSAERTGGSVSTLTIQRTQQEDSAVYLCASSLGGSGGYNEQFFGPGTRLTVL.

This clonotype was counted only a few times. The J gene is TRBJ1-4, the V gene TRBV20-1; possible D gene TRBD1, 5 bases. The CDR3 has 13 residues. CDR1 and CDR2 from the germline V gene are DFQATT and SNEGSKA (reference sequence). Trimming removed 3 bases from V and 4 bases from J, with 9 bases in between. CDR3 DNA: TGCAGTGCTAGGACGACAGTTAATGAAAAACTGTTTTTT. Translation gives CSARTTVNEKLFF.

In its sample, this clonotype was seen a few times. J is TRBJ2-7 and V is TRBV5-4, with TRBD2 matching over 8 bases. After removal of 2 bases from V and 6 bases from J, the junction contained 10 bases not matched to a gene. Germline CDR1 reads SGHNT; CDR2 reads YYREEE (reference sequence). The CDR3 spans 15 residues. DNA of the CDR3: TGTGCCAGCAGCTTACATCCCGGGACTAGAGGCGAGCAGTACGTC. Translated: CASSLHPGTRGEQYV.

This clonotype showed up just a few times. V is TRBV7-2 and J is TRBJ2-3; D may be TRBD2 (5 bases). This CDR3 region has 17 residues. Germline V lookup: CDR1 SGHTA, CDR2 FQGNSA. Trimming took off 5 bases at V and 2 bases at J, with 20 bases between the two ends. CDR3 nucleotides: TGTGCCAGCAGCAGATGGACTGCAGACTATTCCACAGATACGCAGTATTTT. It codes for CASSRWTADYSTDTQYF. Looking up the rest from reference TRBV7-2 and TRBJ2-3 gives the full variable domain: GAGVSQSPSNKVTEKGKDVELRCDPISGHTALYWYRQSLGQGLEFLIYFQGNSAPDKSGLPSDRFSAERTGGSVSTLTIQRTQQEDSAVYLCASSRWTADYSTDTQYFGPGTRLTVL.

The chain is built from TRBV20-1 and TRBJ2-2, with no clear D. The CDR3 runs 13 residues. V lost 0 bases and J lost 6, with 8 bases in between. CDR1 is DFQATT and CDR2 is SNEGSKA in the germline V gene (reference sequence). CDR3 in amino acids: CSARDLVAGELFF. The CDR3, as DNA: TGCAGTGCTAGAGATCTGGTCGCCGGGGAGCTGTTTTTT.

The chain is built from TRBV4-1 and TRBJ2-5; 7 bases agree with TRBD2. Germline CDR1 and CDR2: MGHRA and YSYEKL. The CDR3 is made up of 16 amino acids. The trim removed 2 bases at V and 5 bases at J, leaving 11 bases unmatched. The CDR3 sequence: CASSQPPGVSGETQYF. The CDR3 nucleotides are TGCGCCAGCAGCCAACCCCCGGGGGTTAGCGGGGAGACCCAGTACTTC.

This clonotype has more than one count but fewer than ten. The chain carries TRBV7-6 and TRBJ1-4, with 10 bases fitting TRBD1. The CDR3 sequence is 15 residues long. Germline V gene lookup returns CDR1 SGHVS and CDR2 FNYEAQ. V was clipped by 5 bases and J by 3 bases; unmatched bases: 3. CDR3 loop: CASSPTGGPNEKLFF. As DNA, the CDR3 is TGTGCCAGCAGCCCGACAGGGGGCCCTAATGAAAAACTGTTTTTT.

This chain connects TRBV6-1 to TRBJ1-2; tentatively, D is TRBD1 (5 bases). CDR3 size: 10 residues. Trimming stripped 8 bases from V and 6 bases from J, with 7 bases between. CDR1 and CDR2 from the germline V gene are MNHNS and SASEGT. CDR3 protein: CASFRDGYTF. CDR3 DNA: TGTGCCAGCTTCAGGGATGGCTACACCTTC.

This clonotype was seen a few times. The chain carries TRBV7-3 and TRBJ2-1, with a tentative D call TRBD2 (6 bases). Germline V CDR1 and CDR2: SGHTA, FQGTGA. This CDR3 comprises 14 residues. Trimming pared 5 bases from V and 9 bases from J, leaving 17 bases between. CDR3 sequence (DNA): TGTGCCAGCAGCGGTAGACTAGGTGTCGGTGAGCAGTTCTTC. Translated, it gives CASSGRLGVGEQFF.

The J gene is TRBJ2-1, the V gene TRBV12-3 or TRBV12-4; TRBD2 agrees at 12 bases. V shed 5 bases, J shed 5 bases, and the junction held 4 bases outside the gene matches. The CDR3 has 15 amino acids. The CDR3 region is CASSPRTSGNNEQFF. The CDR3 DNA sequence: TGTGCCAGCAGTCCCCGGACTAGCGGGAACAATGAGCAGTTCTTC.

This clonotype was seen repeatedly, ten times or more. The chain joins TRBV12-3 or TRBV12-4 to TRBJ2-2; 9 bases align to TRBD2. The CDR3 covers 15 residues. With 5 bases clipped from V and 6 bases from J, the junction kept 7 bases outside the gene matches. The chain's CDR3 is CASSPRGGAPGELFF. The CDR3 region has the DNA TGTGCCAGCAGTCCTCGCGGGGGGGCGCCCGGGGAGCTGTTTTTT.